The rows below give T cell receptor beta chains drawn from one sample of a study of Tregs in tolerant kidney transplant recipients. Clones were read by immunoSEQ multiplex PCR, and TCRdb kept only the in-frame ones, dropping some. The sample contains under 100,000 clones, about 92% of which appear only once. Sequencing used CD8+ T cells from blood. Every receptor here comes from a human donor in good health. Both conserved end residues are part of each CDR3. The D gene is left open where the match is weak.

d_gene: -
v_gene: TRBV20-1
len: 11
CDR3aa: CSAHPKYEQYF

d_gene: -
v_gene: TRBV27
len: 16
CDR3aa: CASSFSQGDSTDTQYF

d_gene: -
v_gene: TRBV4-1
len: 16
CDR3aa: CASSQVGGPDRNEQYF

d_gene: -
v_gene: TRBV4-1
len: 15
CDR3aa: CASSQLTTSTDTQYF

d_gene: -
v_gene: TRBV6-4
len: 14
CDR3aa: CASSPEAMSYEQYF

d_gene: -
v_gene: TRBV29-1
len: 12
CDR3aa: CSVARGNYGYTF

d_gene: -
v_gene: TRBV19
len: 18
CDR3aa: CASNMDQDLPPSTDTQYF

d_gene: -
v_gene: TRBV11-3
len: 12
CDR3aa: CASSSTRVEQFF

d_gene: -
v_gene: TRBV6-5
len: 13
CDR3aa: CASSYVGKETQYF

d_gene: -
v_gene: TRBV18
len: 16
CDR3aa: CASSLETTGPGNTIYF

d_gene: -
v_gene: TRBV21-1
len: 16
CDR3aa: CASSNGGSPNTGELFF

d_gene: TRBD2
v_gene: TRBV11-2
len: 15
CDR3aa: CASSPSGRRADTQYF

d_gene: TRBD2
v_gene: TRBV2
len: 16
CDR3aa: CASLRRLGGSYNEQFF

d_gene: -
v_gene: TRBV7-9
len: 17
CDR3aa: CASTDQPGPGGNQPQHF

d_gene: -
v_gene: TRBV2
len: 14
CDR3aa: CASSDWGANYGYTF

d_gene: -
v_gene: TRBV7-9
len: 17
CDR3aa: CASSLIKRGLGDTEAFF

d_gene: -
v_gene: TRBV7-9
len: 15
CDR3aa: CASSLASRYQETQYF

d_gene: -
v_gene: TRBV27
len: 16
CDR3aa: CASSSLEVRATDTQYF

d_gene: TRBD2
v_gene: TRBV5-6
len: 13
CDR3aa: CASSNSGSYEQYF

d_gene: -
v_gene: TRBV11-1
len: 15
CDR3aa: CASSLFAGPLYEQYF

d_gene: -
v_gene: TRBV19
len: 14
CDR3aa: CASSLDLELSEQFF

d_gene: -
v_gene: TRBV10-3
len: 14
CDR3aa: CAISAWGLNTEAFF

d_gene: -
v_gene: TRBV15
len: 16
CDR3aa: CATSRDVGDSNQPQHF

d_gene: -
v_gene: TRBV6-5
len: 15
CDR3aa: CASSTPRQALYEQYF

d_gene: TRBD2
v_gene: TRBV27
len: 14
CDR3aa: CASSPGTSGRGGFF